This T cell receptor (beta chain) came from a study of T cells in localized non-small cell lung cancer (dated by TCRdb to 2019 to 2021). Notes on the research overall: Comparing tumors with uninvolved tumor-adjacent lungs, the study looked at the T cell repertoires of 200 to 250 patients with early-stage NSCLC. The cohort comprised 200 to 300 treatment-naïve NSCLC patients with resected, localized lung tumors. The mean age of the NSCLC patients was roughly 70 years, with 120 to 150 men and 110 or so women.

The immunoSEQ Assay was used to sequence TCR beta CDR3 regions from DNA. As for the authors' bioinformatics: To compute T cell density, TCR beta template counts were normalized to usable DNA, which was estimated by amplifying housekeeping genes. Richness was estimated using the preseqR package, with extrapolation to 400,000 templates for PBMC samples and to 120,000 templates for tissue samples. Clonality was taken to be one minus Pielou's evenness. Differential abundance testing on productive amino-acid clonotypes, with a minimum total count of 5 and an alpha of 0.1, was used to identify tissue-enriched TCRs. Repertoire overlap between compartments was quantified with the Jaccard Index and Morisita Overlap Index. TCR beta CDR3s were clustered by GLIPH together with public tetramer-defined viral CDR3s, and at least three viral sequences plus V-gene enrichment were required for viral motifs. Not all clones reach the TCRdb copy of this immuneACCESS table, which keeps in-frame sequences only. Checked studies attribute under half of the gap to unresolved V genes and leave the rest unexplained. V and J calls and clone size are given by that table; D and trimming were obtained from the DNA. The sample has about 52,000 clones on record, around 87% of them singletons. Together, the top ten hold less than 20% of the sample.

The CDR3 holds 16 amino acids from the cysteine to the phenylalanine. The entry retains the CDR3 DNA only, 48 bases that are in frame from base 1. The germline V gene sets CDR1 to SGHRS and CDR2 to YFSETQ. V drops 3 bases and J drops 0 bases, leaving 13 bases in between. In this sample, this clone turned up once. Its binding antigen is unknown. No base qualities exist here, and no much larger clone lies one base off it. Results the study describes overall, beyond this receptor: The highest T cell clonality was observed in uninvolved tumor-adjacent lung, where clonality exceeded that of tumor, suggesting that antigenic responses were more focused in uninvolved tumor-adjacent lung. Because multi-region sequencing of the tumors was not done, intratumor heterogeneity could not be ruled out. Because the study design was exploratory, TCR variables were selected using unadjusted p-values without false-discovery rate correction. Of the top 100 tumor clones, a median of 57 were detected in paired uninvolved adjacent lung; roughly 26 were also among that lung's top 100. Longer overall survival was associated with higher blood T cell density, whereas shorter survival was associated with higher adjacent-lung clonality.

At diagnosis, peripheral blood, uninvolved tumor-adjacent lung and tumor were collected and were preserved as a mix of fresh-frozen and FFPE material. For TCR repertoire profiling, blood samples were analyzed as peripheral blood mononuclear cells. This material consisted of PBMCs, taken before any cancer treatment. This clonotype originated in a female donor with stage II lung adenocarcinoma. This receptor chain uses TRBV5-1 and TRBJ2-4; the D gene is possibly TRBD2, with 5 bases matching. The sequenced DNA: TGCGCCAGCAGCTGGGTTGAAGAGGGAGCCAAAAACATTCAGTACTTC. Translated, this gives CASSWVEEGAKNIQYF.